This TCR beta chain was recorded in a study of blood T cell repertoires in COVID-19 (TCRdb year 2020). With respect to the entire study: The collaborator samples originated in the United States, Italy and Spain and spanned the acute and convalescent phases of COVID-19. The material from the prospective study consisted of cDNA or gDNA derived from T cells, B-cell-depleted T cells, or PBMCs. Where available, HLA class I and class II types were taken from metadata supplied by the sample provider and were not determined by assay-based typing. The repertoires were made available in a free public database intended to serve as a resource for research on the immune response to SARS-CoV-2. Sample metadata almost always included a de-identified subject ID, COVID-19 status, age in years and sex. Samples were obtained from the ongoing ImmuneRACE study (first 160 participants) and from about 1,300 subjects provided by 6 global collaborators. The dataset comprised deeply sampled blood TCRbeta repertoires from subjects exposed to, actively infected with, or recovered from COVID-19. Overall results and qualifications from the work: How much clinical and demographic metadata was included differed by source and by participant, and the metadata was provided uncurated.

The CDR3 runs 15 amino acids, cysteine and phenylalanine included. Kept here is only the CDR3 DNA, which spans 45 bases and is read in frame from base 1. Cut back by 2 bases and 0 bases, the V and J ends lie 11 bases apart. CDR1 LGHDT and CDR2 YNNKEL are derived from the germline V gene (reference sequence). TCRbeta CDR3 regions were amplified from genomic DNA by means of the immunoSEQ Assay, a bias-controlled multiplex PCR. The authors processed their data as follows. Within the assay, amplification of reference gene primers was used to estimate how many nucleated cells each sample contained. To quantify the absolute abundance of each unique TCRbeta CDR3 rearrangement, sequence reads were collapsed and filtered. Productive Simpson clonality was computed per sample as the square root of Simpson's diversity index over productive rearrangements. TCRdb limited this immuneACCESS table to in-frame rearrangements with V and J called. A share of clones is missing; checked studies link under half to unresolved V genes, and the rest is unexplained. V and J calls and clone size are given by that table; D and trimming were obtained from the DNA. The sample table lists around 70,000 clones, around 80% of them with a count of one. The ten largest account for around 13% of the sample.

At one collaborating source in Seattle, patients were enrolled during active infection and were followed longitudinally through the course of disease. Each collaborating institution followed its own protocols to collect whole blood in K2EDTA tubes. For TCRbeta analysis, collaborators shipped samples as frozen whole blood, isolated PBMCs, or DNA extracted from either of those sample types. Remarks on this clone: Its antigen target is currently unknown. There are no base qualities to consult, and no much larger clone falls within one base.

The sequencing sample was made of peripheral blood. The rearranged chain carries TRBV3-1 (or the pseudogene TRBV3-2) and TRBJ2-7; no D segment can be confidently identified. This receptor was taken from a middle-aged man with COVID-19, enrolled during active disease. The CDR3 region: CASSQSQVSSYEQYF. The DNA reads TGTGCCAGCAGCCAATCCCAGGTGAGCTCCTACGAGCAGTACTTC.